This is a list of T cell receptor beta chains from one sample in a study of beta chain features in type 1 diabetes. Method: immunoSEQ multiplex PCR; TCRdb's copy keeps in-frame clones and lacks some. Of 200,000 to 300,000 clones listed, over 11% are singletons. The material sequenced was naive CD4+ T cells from blood. The receptor set was obtained from a man aged 30-40 years with type 1 diabetes. CDR3s include the opening cysteine and the closing phenylalanine or tryptophan. A D gene is named only where the DNA matches it firmly. Clone size is stated in some rows and not others, as once, few, many or a class when expanded.

size,V,J,D,CDR3,DNA
few,TRBV29-1,TRBJ2-7,TRBD1,CSVVSGWTGTYEQYF,TGCAGCGTTGTGTCCGGTTGGACAGGAACCTACGAGCAGTACTTC
NA,TRBV30,TRBJ2-3,NA,CAWSDHSTGADTQYF,TGTGCCTGGAGTGACCACAGTACCGGCGCAGATACGCAGTATTTT
few,TRBV5-1,TRBJ2-5,NA,CASSLSPGREETQYF,TGCGCCAGCAGCTTGAGCCCCGGACGGGAGGAGACCCAGTACTTC
few,TRBV27,TRBJ2-7,TRBD2,CASSSSRLAGHEQYF,TGTGCCAGCAGTTCCTCCCGACTAGCGGGCCACGAGCAGTACTTC
few,TRBV18,TRBJ2-6,TRBD1,CASSPFRIGQGAGANVLTF,TGTGCCAGCTCCCCCTTCCGCATCGGACAGGGGGCTGGGGCCAACGTCCTGACTTTC
NA,TRBV11-2,TRBJ2-7,TRBD1,CASNGQGKRYEQYF,TGTGCCAGCAACGGACAGGGAAAACGCTACGAGCAGTACTTC
few,TRBV7-2,TRBJ2-5,NA,CASSSHLAYQETQYF,TGTGCCAGCAGCTCGCACTTAGCGTACCAAGAGACCCAGTACTTC
few,TRBV28,TRBJ1-4,NA,CASTKTNEKLFF,TGTGCCAGCACTAAAACTAATGAAAAACTGTTTTTT
NA,TRBV6-5,TRBJ1-1,TRBD1,CASSTSGTDKEAFF,TGTGCCAGCAGTACATCCGGGACAGATAAAGAAGCTTTCTTT
few,TRBV5-1,TRBJ2-1,NA,CASSPDRAGGWDEQFF,TGCGCCAGCAGCCCTGATAGAGCCGGCGGTTGGGATGAGCAGTTCTTC
few,TRBV4-1,TRBJ1-2,NA,CASSQGPGDGYGYTF,TGCGCCAGCAGCCAAGGACCAGGGGACGGCTATGGCTACACCTTC
NA,TRBV27,TRBJ2-3,NA,CASSLSGTTDTQYF,TGTGCCAGCAGTTTATCGGGCACCACAGATACGCAGTATTTT
NA,TRBV5-1,TRBJ2-1,TRBD1,CASSLTGEIYNEQFF,TGCGCCAGCAGCTTGACAGGGGAAATCTACAATGAGCAGTTCTTC
NA,TRBV10-3,TRBJ2-3,NA,CANKEGDTQYF,TGTGCCAACAAGGAGGGAGATACGCAGTATTTT
few,TRBV30,TRBJ2-7,NA,CAWSGQLYEQYF,TGTGCCTGGAGTGGACAGCTCTACGAGCAGTACTTC
NA,TRBV25-1,TRBJ2-1,NA,CASSEGARSRDNEQFF,TGTGCCAGCAGTGAAGGGGCGAGGTCGCGAGACAATGAGCAGTTCTTC
few,TRBV7-9,TRBJ2-2,TRBD2,CASSVSGTNTGELFF,TGTGCCAGCAGCGTTAGCGGGACTAACACCGGGGAGCTGTTTTTT
NA,TRBV5-1,TRBJ2-5,TRBD1,CASSLGTGRETQYF,TGCGCCAGCAGCTTGGGGACAGGGCGTGAGACCCAGTACTTC
NA,TRBV7-9,TRBJ2-4,NA,CASSLETSLTKNIQYF,TGTGCCAGCAGCTTAGAAACTAGTCTTACCAAAAACATTCAGTACTTC
NA,TRBV9,TRBJ2-3,NA,CASSPQSGVGDTQYF,TGTGCCAGCAGCCCGCAGTCGGGGGTTGGAGATACGCAGTATTTT
few,TRBV21-1,TRBJ2-7,NA,CASSKGSRGNEQYF,TGTGCCAGCAGCAAAGGTAGCAGGGGGAACGAGCAGTACTTC
few,TRBV30,TRBJ2-7,NA,CALEADRDEQYF,TGTGCCTTGGAAGCGGATCGGGACGAGCAGTACTTC
NA,TRBV9,TRBJ2-5,TRBD2,CASSVGLAGEETQYF,TGTGCCAGCAGCGTAGGGCTAGCGGGAGAGGAGACCCAGTACTTC
NA,TRBV18,TRBJ2-3,NA,CASSPSEADTQYF,TGTGCCAGCTCACCGAGCGAAGCAGATACGCAGTATTTT
NA,TRBV12-5,TRBJ1-5,TRBD1,CASGFYSGGAGQPQHF,TGTGCTAGTGGTTTTTATTCAGGGGGCGCGGGGCAGCCCCAGCATTTT
NA,TRBV5-4,TRBJ2-5,TRBD2,CASSGTSGRAGETQYF,TGTGCCAGCAGCGGGACTAGCGGGAGGGCCGGGGAGACCCAGTACTTC